The clone carrying this T cell receptor beta chain was recorded a few times. The data were obtained in a study of T cells in Graves' hyperthyroidism and ophthalmopathy. Amplification yielded TCR beta CDR3 regions, with RNA transcripts as the source. An initial round of RT-PCR targeting the TCR CDR3 relied on the HTBI primer set. TCRdb reprocessed the multiplex PCR reads with MiXCR, giving one entry per CDR3 protein. The sample has over 700,000 distinct CDR3 sequences, over 35% seen once. Per germline, CDR1 SEHNR and CDR2 FQNEAQ (reference sequence). The ends were cut back, 5 bases at V and 13 bases at J, with 20 bases in the middle. The CDR3 is 13 residues long.

V usage is TRBV7-9 and J usage is TRBJ1-2; no definite D call. The sequencing input was blood. The source of this sequence is a man younger than 35 with Graves' hyperthyroidism. The CDR3 nucleotides are TGTGCCAGCAGCCAAGATCGGTTGGAGCGAGTCACCTTC. It encodes CASSQDRLERVTF.